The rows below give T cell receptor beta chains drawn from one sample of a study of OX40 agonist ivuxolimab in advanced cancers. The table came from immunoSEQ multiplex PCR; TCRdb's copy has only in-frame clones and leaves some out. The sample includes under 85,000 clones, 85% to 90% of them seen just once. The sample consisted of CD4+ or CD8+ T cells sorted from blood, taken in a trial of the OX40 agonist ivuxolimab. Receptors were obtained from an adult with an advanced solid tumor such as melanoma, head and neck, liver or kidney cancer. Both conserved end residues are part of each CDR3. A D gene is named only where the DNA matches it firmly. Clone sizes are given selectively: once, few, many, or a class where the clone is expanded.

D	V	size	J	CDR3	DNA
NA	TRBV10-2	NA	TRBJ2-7	CASTGGYEQYF	TGCGCCAGCACGGGTGGGTACGAGCAGTACTTC
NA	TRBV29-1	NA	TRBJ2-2	CSVPGPGRGVDTGELFF	TGCAGCGTTCCCGGCCCAGGGAGGGGGGTAGATACCGGGGAGCTGTTTTTT
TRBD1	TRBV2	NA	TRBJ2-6	CASSEFPGQGRQASGANVLTF	TGTGCCAGCAGTGAATTCCCCGGACAGGGCCGCCAAGCCTCTGGGGCCAACGTCCTGACTTTC
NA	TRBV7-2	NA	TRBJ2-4	CASSLGLFAKNIQYF	TGTGCCAGCAGCTTAGGGCTGTTTGCCAAAAACATTCAGTACTTC
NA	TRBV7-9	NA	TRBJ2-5	CASSPGDSRETQYF	TGTGCCAGCAGCCCAGGAGACTCCCGAGAGACCCAGTACTTC
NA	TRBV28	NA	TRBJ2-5	CASTLEDRWGTQYF	TGTGCCAGCACCTTAGAGGACAGATGGGGGACCCAGTACTTC
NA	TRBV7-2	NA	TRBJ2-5	CASSSWYQETQYF	TGTGCCAGCAGCTCCTGGTACCAAGAGACCCAGTACTTC
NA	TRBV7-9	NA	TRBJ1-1	CASSLPGGGTEAFF	TGTGCCAGCAGCTTGCCCGGCGGTGGTACTGAAGCTTTCTTT
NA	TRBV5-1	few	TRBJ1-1	CASSPRGGDTEAFF	TGCGCCAGCAGCCCACGTGGGGGTGACACTGAAGCTTTCTTT
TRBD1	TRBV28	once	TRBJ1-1	CASSLGTGGRTEAFF	TGTGCCAGCAGCTTAGGGACAGGGGGCAGGACTGAAGCTTTCTTT
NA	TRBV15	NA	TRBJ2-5	CATSTRQGGGETQYF	TGTGCCACCAGCACCCGCCAGGGGGGGGGAGAGACCCAGTACTTC
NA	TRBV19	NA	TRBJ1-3	CASSIARTEGNTIYF	TGTGCCAGTAGTATAGCCCGGACAGAAGGAAACACCATATATTTT
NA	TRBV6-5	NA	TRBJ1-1	CASSEGVASTEAFF	TGTGCCAGCAGTGAAGGGGTCGCGAGCACTGAAGCTTTCTTT
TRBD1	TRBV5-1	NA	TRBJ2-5	CASSPGQGFQEAQYF	TGCGCCAGCAGCCCGGGACAGGGGTTTCAAGAGGCCCAGTACTTC
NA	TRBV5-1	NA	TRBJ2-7	CASSSLRGSSTSTSFYEQYF	TGCGCCAGCAGCTCTCTTCGGGGCTCGTCAACTAGTACGTCTTTCTACGAGCAGTACTTC
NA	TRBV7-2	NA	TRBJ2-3	CASSPPWTDTQYF	TGTGCCAGCAGCCCGCCGTGGACAGATACGCAGTATTTT
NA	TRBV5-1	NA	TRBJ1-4	CASSSGSATNEKLFF	TGCGCCAGCAGTTCCGGGAGTGCAACTAATGAAAAACTGTTTTTT
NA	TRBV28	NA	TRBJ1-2	CATLEQGGYGYTF	TGTGCCACCTTGGAGCAGGGTGGTTATGGCTACACCTTC
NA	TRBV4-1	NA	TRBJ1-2	CASSQFMVGNYGYTF	TGCGCCAGCAGCCAATTTATGGTCGGTAACTATGGCTACACCTTC
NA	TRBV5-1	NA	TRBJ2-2	CASSPREYTGELFF	TGCGCCAGCAGCCCCCGGGAGTACACCGGGGAGCTGTTTTTT
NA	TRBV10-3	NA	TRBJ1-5	CAISDREAQPQHF	TGTGCCATCAGTGACAGGGAGGCTCAGCCCCAGCATTTT
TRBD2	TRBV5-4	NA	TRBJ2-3	CASSQEPGSGGDYTQYF	TGTGCCAGCAGCCAAGAACCGGGAAGCGGGGGGGACTATACGCAGTATTTT
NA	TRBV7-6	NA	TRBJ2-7	CASSPMASTYEQYF	TGTGCCAGCAGCCCCATGGCTAGTACCTACGAGCAGTACTTC
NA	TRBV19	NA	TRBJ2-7	CASSTRTDCPYEQYF	TGTGCCAGTAGTACCAGGACAGACTGTCCCTACGAGCAGTACTTC
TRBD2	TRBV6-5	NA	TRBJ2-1	CASSYTSGGDEQFF	TGTGCCAGCAGTTATACTAGTGGGGGGGATGAGCAGTTCTTC
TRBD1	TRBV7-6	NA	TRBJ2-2	CASSDTGTANTGELFF	TGTGCCAGCAGCGACACCGGGACAGCGAACACCGGGGAGCTGTTTTTT
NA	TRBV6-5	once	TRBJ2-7	CASGLRQGGYEQYF	TGTGCCAGCGGATTGAGGCAGGGAGGTTACGAGCAGTACTTC
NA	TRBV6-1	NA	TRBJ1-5	CASTKGPNQPQHF	TGTGCCAGCACCAAGGGCCCGAATCAGCCCCAGCATTTT
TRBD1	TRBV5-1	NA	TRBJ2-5	CASSLGTGGETQYF	TGCGCCAGCAGCTTGGGGACAGGGGGGGAGACCCAGTACTTC
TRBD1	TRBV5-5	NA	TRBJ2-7	CASSLALGIGQGDVGEQYF	TGTGCCAGCAGCTTGGCCCTAGGGATCGGACAGGGGGACGTGGGGGAGCAGTACTTC
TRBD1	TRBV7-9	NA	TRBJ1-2	CASSDPNQGAWGYTF	TGTGCCAGCAGCGATCCTAACCAGGGGGCTTGGGGCTACACCTTC
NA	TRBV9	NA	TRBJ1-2	CASSVAAKAQGSTNYGYTF	TGTGCCAGCAGCGTAGCCGCGAAGGCGCAGGGGTCAACTAACTATGGCTACACCTTC
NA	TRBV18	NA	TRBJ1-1	CASSPQITDRGAEAFF	TGTGCCAGCTCACCACAAATTACCGATAGGGGGGCTGAAGCTTTCTTT
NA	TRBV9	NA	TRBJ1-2	CASSVGGPGYGYTF	TGTGCCAGCAGCGTAGGAGGGCCGGGATATGGCTACACCTTC
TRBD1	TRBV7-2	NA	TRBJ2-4	CASSKGTGGRDKNIQYF	TGTGCCAGCAGCAAAGGGACAGGGGGTAGGGACAAAAACATTCAGTACTTC
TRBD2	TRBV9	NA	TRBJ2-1	CASTAGGLGGHEQFF	TGTGCCAGCACCGCGGGGGGGCTCGGTGGTCATGAGCAGTTCTTC
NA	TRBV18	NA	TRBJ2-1	CASSPGRVDNEQFF	TGTGCCAGCTCTCCCGGTAGGGTCGACAATGAGCAGTTCTTC
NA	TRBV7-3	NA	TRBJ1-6	CASSPEPHSPLHF	TGTGCCAGCAGCCCTGAGCCCCATTCACCCCTCCACTTT
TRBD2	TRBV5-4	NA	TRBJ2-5	CASSPTSGGEETQYF	TGTGCCAGCAGCCCGACTAGTGGGGGGGAGGAGACCCAGTACTTC
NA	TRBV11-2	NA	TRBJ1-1	CASSSSGALREAFF	TGTGCCAGCAGCTCCTCCGGGGCGCTTAGAGAAGCTTTCTTT
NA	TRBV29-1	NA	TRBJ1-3	CSVRGSGGNTIYF	TGCAGCGTTCGGGGGTCGGGAGGAAACACCATATATTTT
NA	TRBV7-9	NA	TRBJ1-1	CASSLLVNTEAFF	TGTGCCAGCAGCCTCCTCGTGAACACTGAAGCTTTCTTT
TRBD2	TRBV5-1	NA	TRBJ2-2	CASSPGLAATGELFF	TGCGCCAGCAGCCCCGGACTAGCGGCCACCGGGGAGCTGTTTTTT
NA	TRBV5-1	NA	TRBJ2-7	CASSLGPGLGEQYF	TGCGCCAGCAGCTTGGGTCCTGGTTTGGGGGAGCAGTACTTC
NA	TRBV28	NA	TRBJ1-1	CASSFGGGWLPEAFF	TGTGCCAGCAGTTTTGGCGGGGGGTGGCTGCCTGAAGCTTTCTTT
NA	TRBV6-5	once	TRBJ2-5	CASSYSERVYF	TGTGCCAGCAGTTACTCTGAGCGAGTATACTTC
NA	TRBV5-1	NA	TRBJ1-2	CASSFRSGYGYTF	TGCGCCAGCAGCTTCCGATCTGGCTATGGCTACACCTTC
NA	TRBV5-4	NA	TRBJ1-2	CASSLEEYGYTF	TGTGCCAGCAGCTTGGAGGAGTATGGCTACACCTTC
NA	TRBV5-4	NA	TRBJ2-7	CASSLGGPREQYF	TGTGCCAGCAGCCTGGGGGGTCCTCGCGAGCAGTACTTC
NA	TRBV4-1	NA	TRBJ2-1	CASSPMTVPNEQFF	TGCGCCAGCAGCCCTATGACAGTTCCCAATGAGCAGTTCTTC
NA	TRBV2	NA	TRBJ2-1	CASSELMSSYNEQFF	TGTGCCAGCAGTGAATTAATGAGCTCCTACAATGAGCAGTTCTTC
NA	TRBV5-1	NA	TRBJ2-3	CASSLEATSTDTQYF	TGCGCCAGCAGCTTGGAGGCTACCAGCACAGATACGCAGTATTTT
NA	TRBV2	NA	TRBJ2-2	CATGGAWTGELFF	TGTGCCACCGGGGGCGCATGGACCGGGGAGCTGTTTTTT
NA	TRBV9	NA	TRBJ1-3	CASSVGGMTGNTIYF	TGTGCCAGCAGCGTAGGGGGAATGACTGGAAACACCATATATTTT
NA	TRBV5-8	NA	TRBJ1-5	CASSLGRDQPQHF	TGTGCCAGCAGCTTGGGCCGGGATCAGCCCCAGCATTTT